This T cell receptor beta chain stems from a study of PD-1 blockade in classical Hodgkin lymphoma. CDR3 length equals 14 residues. Germline V CDR1 and CDR2: SNHLY, FYNNEI. V lost 6 bases to trimming and J lost 5 bases, with 13 bases between them. Exposure to brentuximab vedotin varied, and each patient had relapsed following autologous stem cell transplantation. Sequencing used immunoSEQ multiplex PCR; TCRdb keeps in-frame clones, though not all of them. Of about 25,000 clones listed, around 80% were seen once; the top ten hold approximately 6.4%. The source of this sequence is a human donor with classical Hodgkin lymphoma. The chain links TRBV2 to TRBJ1-4, with D perhaps TRBD1 (6 bases). This specimen was peripheral blood mononuclear cells (PBMCs), taken at baseline. The CDR3 region has the DNA TGTGCCAGCAGCGAGGGACACCAAAATGAAAAACTGTTTTTT. It specifies CASSEGHQNEKLFF.